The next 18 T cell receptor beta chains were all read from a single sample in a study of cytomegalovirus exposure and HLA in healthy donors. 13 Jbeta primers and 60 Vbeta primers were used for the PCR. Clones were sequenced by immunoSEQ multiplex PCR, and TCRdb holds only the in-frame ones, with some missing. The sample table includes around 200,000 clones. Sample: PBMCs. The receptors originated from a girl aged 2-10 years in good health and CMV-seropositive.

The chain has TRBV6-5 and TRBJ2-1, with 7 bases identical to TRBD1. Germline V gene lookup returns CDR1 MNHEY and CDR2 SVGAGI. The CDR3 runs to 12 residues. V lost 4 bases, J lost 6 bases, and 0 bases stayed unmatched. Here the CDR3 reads CASSSGGNEQFF. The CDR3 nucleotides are TGTGCCAGCAGTTCAGGGGGCAATGAGCAGTTCTTC.

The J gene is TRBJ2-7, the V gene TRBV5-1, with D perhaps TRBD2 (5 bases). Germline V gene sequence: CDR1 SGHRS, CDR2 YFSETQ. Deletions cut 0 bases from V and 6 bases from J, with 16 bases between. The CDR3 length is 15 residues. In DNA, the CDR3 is TGCGCCAGCAGCTTGGAAGGACTGCCGCTCTCCGAGCAGTACTTC. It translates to CASSLEGLPLSEQYF. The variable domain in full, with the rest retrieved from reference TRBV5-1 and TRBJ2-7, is KAGVTQTPRYLIKTRGQQVTLSCSPISGHRSVSWYQQTPGQGLQFLFEYFSETQRNKGNFPGRFSGRQFSNSRSEMNVSTLELGDSALYLCASSLEGLPLSEQYFGPGTRLTVT.

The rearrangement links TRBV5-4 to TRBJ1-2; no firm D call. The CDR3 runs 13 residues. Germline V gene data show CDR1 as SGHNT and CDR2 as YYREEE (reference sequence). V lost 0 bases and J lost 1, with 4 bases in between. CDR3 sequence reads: CASSLDNNYGYTF. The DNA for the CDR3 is TGTGCCAGCAGCTTGGACAATAACTATGGCTACACCTTC.

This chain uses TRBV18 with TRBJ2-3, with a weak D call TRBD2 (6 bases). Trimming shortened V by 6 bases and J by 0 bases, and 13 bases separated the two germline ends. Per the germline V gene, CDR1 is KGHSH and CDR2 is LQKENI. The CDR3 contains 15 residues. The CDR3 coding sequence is TGTGCCAGCTCCCCGGGGCTAGCGAGCACAGATACGCAGTATTTT. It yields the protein CASSPGLASTDTQYF.

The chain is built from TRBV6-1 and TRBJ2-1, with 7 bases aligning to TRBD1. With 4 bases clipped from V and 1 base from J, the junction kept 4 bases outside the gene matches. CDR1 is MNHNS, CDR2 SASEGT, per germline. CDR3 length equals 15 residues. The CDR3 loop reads CASSAWDSSYNEQFF. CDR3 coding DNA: TGTGCCAGCAGTGCTTGGGACAGTTCCTACAATGAGCAGTTCTTC.

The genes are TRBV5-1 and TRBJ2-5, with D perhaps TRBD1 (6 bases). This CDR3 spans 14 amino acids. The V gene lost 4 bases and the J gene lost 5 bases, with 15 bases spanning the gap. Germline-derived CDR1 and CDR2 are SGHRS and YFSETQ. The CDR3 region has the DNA TGCGCCAGCAGCCCAAGTACAGGGCGGGAGACCCAGTACTTC. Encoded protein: CASSPSTGRETQYF.

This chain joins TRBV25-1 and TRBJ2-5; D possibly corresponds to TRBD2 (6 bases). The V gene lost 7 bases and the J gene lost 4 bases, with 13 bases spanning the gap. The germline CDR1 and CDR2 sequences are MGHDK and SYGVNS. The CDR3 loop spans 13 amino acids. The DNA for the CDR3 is TGTGCCAGCACGTTCGGGGGTGGAGAGACCCAGTACTTC. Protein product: CASTFGGGETQYF. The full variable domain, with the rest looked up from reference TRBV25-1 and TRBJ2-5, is EADIYQTPRYLVIGTGKKITLECSQTMGHDKMYWYQQDPGMELHLIHYSYGVNSTEKGDLSSESTVSRIRTEHFPLTLESARPSHTSQYLCASTFGGGETQYFGPGTRLLVL.

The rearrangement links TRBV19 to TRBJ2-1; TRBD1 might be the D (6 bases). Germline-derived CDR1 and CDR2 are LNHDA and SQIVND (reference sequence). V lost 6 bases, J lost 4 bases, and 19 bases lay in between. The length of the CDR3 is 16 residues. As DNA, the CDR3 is TGTGCCAGTAGCCAACAGGGAGCGAGGGTTTACAATGAGCAGTTCTTC. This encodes CASSQQGARVYNEQFF.

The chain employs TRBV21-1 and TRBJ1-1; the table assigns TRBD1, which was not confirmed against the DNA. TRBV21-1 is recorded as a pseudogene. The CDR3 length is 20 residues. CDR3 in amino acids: CASPYYRDNLTQPINTEAFF. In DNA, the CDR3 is TGTGCCAGCCCTTATTACAGGGATAACCTCACCCAACCAATAAACACTGAAGCTTTCTTT.

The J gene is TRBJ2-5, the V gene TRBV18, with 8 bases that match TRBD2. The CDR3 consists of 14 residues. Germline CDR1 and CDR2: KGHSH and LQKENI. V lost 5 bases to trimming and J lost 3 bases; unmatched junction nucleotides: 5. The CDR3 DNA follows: TGTGCCAGCTCAGAGACTAGCGAGAAAGAGACCCAGTACTTC. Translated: CASSETSEKETQYF.

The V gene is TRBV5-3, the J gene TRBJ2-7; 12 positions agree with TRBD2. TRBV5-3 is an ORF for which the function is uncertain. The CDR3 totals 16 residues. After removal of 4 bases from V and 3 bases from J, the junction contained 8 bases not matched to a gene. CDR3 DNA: TGTGCCAGAAGCCTTACTCCGGGACTAGCGGGCTACGAGCAGTACTTC. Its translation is CARSLTPGLAGYEQYF.

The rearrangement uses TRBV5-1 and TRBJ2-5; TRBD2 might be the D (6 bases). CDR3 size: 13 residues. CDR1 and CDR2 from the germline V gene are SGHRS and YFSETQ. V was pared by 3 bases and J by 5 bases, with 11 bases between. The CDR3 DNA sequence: TGCGCCAGCAGCTCCGGGGGTCTGGAGACCCAGTACTTC. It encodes CASSSGGLETQYF. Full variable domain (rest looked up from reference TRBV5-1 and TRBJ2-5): KAGVTQTPRYLIKTRGQQVTLSCSPISGHRSVSWYQQTPGQGLQFLFEYFSETQRNKGNFPGRFSGRQFSNSRSEMNVSTLELGDSALYLCASSSGGLETQYFGPGTRLLVL.

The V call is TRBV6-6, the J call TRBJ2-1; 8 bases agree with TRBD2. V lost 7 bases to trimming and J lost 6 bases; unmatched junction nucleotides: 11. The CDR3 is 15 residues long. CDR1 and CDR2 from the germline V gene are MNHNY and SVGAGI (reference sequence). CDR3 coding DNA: TGTGCCAGCACCATTAGCGGGACCGCTAGCAATGAGCAGTTCTTC. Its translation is CASTISGTASNEQFF.

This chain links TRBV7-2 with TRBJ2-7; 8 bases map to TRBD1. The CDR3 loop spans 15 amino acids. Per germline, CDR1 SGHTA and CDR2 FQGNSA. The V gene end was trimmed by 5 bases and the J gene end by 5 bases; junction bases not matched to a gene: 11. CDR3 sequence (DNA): TGTGCCAGCAGCCCCCGCCGGACAGGGACCCACGAGCAGTACTTC. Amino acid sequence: CASSPRRTGTHEQYF.

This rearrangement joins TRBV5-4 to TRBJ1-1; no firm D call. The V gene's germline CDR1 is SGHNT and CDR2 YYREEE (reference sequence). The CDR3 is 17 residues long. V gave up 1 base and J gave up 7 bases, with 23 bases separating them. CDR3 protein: CASSLKHGTYGGDEAFF. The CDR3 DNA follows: TGTGCCAGCAGCTTGAAACACGGCACCTATGGAGGAGATGAAGCTTTCTTT.

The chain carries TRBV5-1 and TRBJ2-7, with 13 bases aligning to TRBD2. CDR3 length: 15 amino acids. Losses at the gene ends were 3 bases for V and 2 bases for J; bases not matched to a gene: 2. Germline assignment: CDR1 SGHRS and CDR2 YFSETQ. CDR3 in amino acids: CASSSGTSGTYEQYF. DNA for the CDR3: TGCGCCAGCAGCTCCGGGACTAGCGGGACCTACGAGCAGTACTTC. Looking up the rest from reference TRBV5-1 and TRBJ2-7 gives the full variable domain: KAGVTQTPRYLIKTRGQQVTLSCSPISGHRSVSWYQQTPGQGLQFLFEYFSETQRNKGNFPGRFSGRQFSNSRSEMNVSTLELGDSALYLCASSSGTSGTYEQYFGPGTRLTVT.

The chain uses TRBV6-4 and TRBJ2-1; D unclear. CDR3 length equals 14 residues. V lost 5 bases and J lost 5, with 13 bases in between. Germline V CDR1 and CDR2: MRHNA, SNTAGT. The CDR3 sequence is CASSPSFTHNEQFF. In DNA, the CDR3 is TGTGCCAGCAGTCCCTCATTTACTCACAATGAGCAGTTCTTC.

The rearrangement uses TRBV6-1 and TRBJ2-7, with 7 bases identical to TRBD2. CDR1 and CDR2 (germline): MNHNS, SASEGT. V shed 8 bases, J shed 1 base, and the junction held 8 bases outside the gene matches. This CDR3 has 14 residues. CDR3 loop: CASGSSGMSYEQYF. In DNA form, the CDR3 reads TGTGCCAGCGGATCAAGCGGGATGTCCTACGAGCAGTACTTC.